This T cell receptor beta chain was identified during a study of T-cell memory formation after mild COVID-19. Overall study findings and caveats: Certain responding clones were present in pre-infection memory, suggesting participation of cross-reactive memory.

TCRdb itself ran the 5' RACE reads through MiXCR, one entry per CDR3 protein. This table has roughly 450,000 distinct CDR3 sequences, under 20% appearing once. Turning to this clonotype: Its matching antigen is unknown.

The CDR3 runs 16 residues. Between the trimmed V and J ends, which lost 3 bases and 2 bases, there was a span of 17 bases. Germline loops: CDR1 MNHEY, CDR2 SMNVEV (reference sequence). V usage is TRBV27 and J usage is TRBJ2-7; perhaps TRBD1 as D (5 bases). The sample consisted of PBMCs or a T cell subset sorted from them (not recorded which). The TCR originated in a man aged 18 to 30 who had mild COVID-19 (a few samples of this study predate the infection). Cell type and time point are not known. The chain's CDR3 is CASSFPQGISAYEQYF. The CDR3 nucleotides are TGTGCCAGCAGTTTCCCCCAGGGAATTTCTGCCTACGAGCAGTACTTC.